This T cell receptor beta chain emerged from a study of blood T cell repertoires in COVID-19. Study background: PBMCs, B-cell-depleted T cells, or T cells were the source of the cDNA or gDNA that made up the material.

The J segment lost 7 bases and the V segment lost 3 bases, leaving 12 bases of the junction unmatched. Germline loops: CDR1 MNHEY, CDR2 SMNVEV (reference sequence). The CDR3 totals 17 residues. Produced via immunoSEQ multiplex PCR; TCRdb's table is partial and in-frame only. This table holds about 300,000 clones, around 86% found once. Sequencing used peripheral blood. The clonotype originates from a man in his sixties or seventies with acute or convalescent COVID-19. V is TRBV27 and J is TRBJ2-1; 10 positions agree with TRBD2. For the CDR3, the DNA is TGTGCCAGCAGTTTGGAAGGAGCGGGGGGGCCTGATAATGAGCAGTTCTTC. This codes for CASSLEGAGGPDNEQFF.